These 5 T cell receptor beta chains were all obtained from the same sample, sequenced in a study of molecular identifiers for immune sequencing clone quantification. Each CDR3 protein gets one entry after TCRdb re-called the PCR reads with MiXCR. The sample records 490,000 or so distinct CDR3 sequences, roughly 25% being singletons. The sample comprised naive CD8+ T cells from blood, with Jurkat cell RNA spiked in. Subset noted: FACS-sorted CD8+CD4-CCR7+CD45RA+ naive T cells. The receptors here all came from a human donor in good health. Some libraries in this study had Jurkat cell RNA spiked in.

There are a few counts of this clonotype. The chain combines TRBV4-3 with TRBJ2-3; 7 positions match TRBD2. CDR1 is LGHNA and CDR2 is YSLEER in the germline V gene. The trim removed 0 bases at V and 2 bases at J, leaving 11 bases unmatched. The length of the CDR3 is 18 residues. CDR3 nucleotide sequence: TGCGCCAGCAGCCAAGATCTAGGTCCCCAGCGGGACACAGATACGCAGTATTTT. Translated: CASSQDLGPQRDTDTQYF.

This clonotype was recorded once. A read error may be the cause here, since a much bigger clone is one base away. The chain has TRBV6-5 and TRBJ2-1; D assignment may be TRBD1 or TRBD2 (6 bases each). The CDR3 is made up of 13 amino acids. Trimming cost V 3 bases and J 9 bases, with 12 bases left between them. Germline V gene data show CDR1 as MNHEY and CDR2 as SVGAGI. The CDR3 sequence: CASSYSGGSEQFF. The CDR3 DNA reads TGTGCCAGCAGTTATTCCGGGGGCAGTGAGCAGTTCTTC.

The chain couples TRBV2 to TRBJ2-5; D is perhaps TRBD2 (6 bases). Germline V gives CDR1 SNHLY, CDR2 FYNNEI. Trimming removed 6 bases at V and 3 bases at J, with 17 bases between. The CDR3 sequence is 15 residues long. The CDR3 coding sequence is TGTGCCAGCAGCTCCGGGACTTTTCAGGAAGAGACCCAGTACTTC. Its translation: CASSSGTFQEETQYF.

There are many counts of this clonotype. The rearrangement uses TRBV28 and TRBJ1-2, with 8 bases that match TRBD1. The CDR3 runs 15 residues. Trimming cost V 6 bases and J 5 bases; bases outside gene matches: 11. The V gene's germline CDR1 is MDHEN and CDR2 SYDVKM. This chain's CDR3 is CASSFPRDRLYGYTF. The CDR3 DNA follows: TGTGCCAGCAGCTTCCCCCGGGACAGGCTGTATGGCTACACCTTC.

Concerning this clonotype itself: The conserved closing phenylalanine or tryptophan is absent in this CDR3, likely reflecting a read error. This rearrangement joins TRBV12-5 to TRBJ2-5; no reliable D call. Trimming took 6 bases from V and 0 from J, leaving 11 bases between them. Per germline, CDR1 LGHNT and CDR2 FRNRAP. The CDR3 has 14 amino acids. The CDR3 coding sequence is TGTGCTAGTGGGTTGACGGCGTACCAAGAGACCCAGTACCTC. It yields the protein CASGLTAYQETQYL.